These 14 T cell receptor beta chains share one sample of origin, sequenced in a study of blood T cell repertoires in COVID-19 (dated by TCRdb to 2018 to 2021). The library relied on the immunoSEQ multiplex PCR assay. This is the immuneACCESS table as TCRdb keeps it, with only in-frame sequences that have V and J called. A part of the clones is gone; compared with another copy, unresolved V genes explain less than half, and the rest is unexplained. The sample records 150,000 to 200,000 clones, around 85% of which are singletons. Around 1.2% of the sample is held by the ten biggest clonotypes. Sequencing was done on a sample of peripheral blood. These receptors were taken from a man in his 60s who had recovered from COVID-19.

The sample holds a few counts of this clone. In DNA, the CDR3 is TGTGCCAGCAGCCAACGAACAGGGTCCGGAACTCGAGATACGCAGTATTTT. This codes for CASSQRTGSGTRDTQYF. This sequence joins TRBV14 and TRBJ2-3; D is possibly TRBD1 (6 bases). Looked up from germline, CDR1 is SGHDN and CDR2 is FVKESK. The CDR3 extends over 17 amino acids. V lost 2 bases and J 5 bases, leaving 20 bases between the germline ends.

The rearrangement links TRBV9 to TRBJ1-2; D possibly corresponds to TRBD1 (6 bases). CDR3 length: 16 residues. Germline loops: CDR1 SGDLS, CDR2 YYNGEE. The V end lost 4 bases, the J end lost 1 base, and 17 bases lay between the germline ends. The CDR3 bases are TGTGCCAGCAGCATGAGGGGGGGAGAGAATAACTATGGCTACACCTTC. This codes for CASSMRGGENNYGYTF.

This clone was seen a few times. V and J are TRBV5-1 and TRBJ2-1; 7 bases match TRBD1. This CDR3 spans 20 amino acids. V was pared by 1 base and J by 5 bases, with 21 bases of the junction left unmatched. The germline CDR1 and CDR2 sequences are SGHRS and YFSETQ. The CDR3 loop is CASSLYGAGGAPIGHNEQFF. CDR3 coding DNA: TGCGCCAGCAGCTTGTATGGGGCAGGGGGTGCCCCCATTGGGCACAATGAGCAGTTCTTC.

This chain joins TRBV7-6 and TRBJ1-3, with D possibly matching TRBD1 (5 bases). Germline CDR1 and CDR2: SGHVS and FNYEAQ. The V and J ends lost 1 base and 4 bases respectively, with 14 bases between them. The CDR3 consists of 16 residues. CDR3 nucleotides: TGTGCCAGCAGCTTAGGGTGGCAGGGATCAGGAAACACCATATATTTT. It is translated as CASSLGWQGSGNTIYF.

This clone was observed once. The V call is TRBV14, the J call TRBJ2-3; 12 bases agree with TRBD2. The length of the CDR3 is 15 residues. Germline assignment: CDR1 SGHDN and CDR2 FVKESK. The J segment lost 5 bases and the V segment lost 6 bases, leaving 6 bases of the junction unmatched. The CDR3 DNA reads TGTGCCAGCAGGAGGACTAGCGGGGCAGGAGATACGCAGTATTTT. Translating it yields CASRRTSGAGDTQYF.

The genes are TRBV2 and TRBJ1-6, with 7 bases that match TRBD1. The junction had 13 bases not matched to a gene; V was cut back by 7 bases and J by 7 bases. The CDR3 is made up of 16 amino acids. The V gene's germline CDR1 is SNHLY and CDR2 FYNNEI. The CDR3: CASILGQTSGNSPLHF. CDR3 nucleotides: TGTGCCAGCATCCTGGGACAGACTTCAGGGAATTCACCCCTCCACTTT.

For the CDR3, the DNA is TGTGCCAGCAGGGGACAGGGGTTGAGTGGCTACACCTTC. Protein: CASRGQGLSGYTF. This chain links TRBV6-5 with TRBJ1-2, with TRBD1 identical over 10 bases. With 6 bases clipped from V and 7 bases from J, the junction kept 5 bases outside the gene matches. CDR1 is MNHEY, CDR2 SVGAGI, per germline. This CDR3 has 13 residues.

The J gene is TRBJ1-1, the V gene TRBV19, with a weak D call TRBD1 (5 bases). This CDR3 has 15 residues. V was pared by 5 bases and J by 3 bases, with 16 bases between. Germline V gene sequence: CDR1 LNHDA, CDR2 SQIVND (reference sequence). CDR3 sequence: CASSDSAGGDTEAFF. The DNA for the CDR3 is TGTGCCAGTAGTGATAGCGCGGGGGGGGACACTGAAGCTTTCTTT. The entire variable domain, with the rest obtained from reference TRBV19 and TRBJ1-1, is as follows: DGGITQSPKYLFRKEGQNVTLSCEQNLNHDAMYWYRQDPGQGLRLIYYSQIVNDFQKGDIAEGYSVSREKKESFPLTVTSAQKNPTAFYLCASSDSAGGDTEAFFGQGTRLTVV.

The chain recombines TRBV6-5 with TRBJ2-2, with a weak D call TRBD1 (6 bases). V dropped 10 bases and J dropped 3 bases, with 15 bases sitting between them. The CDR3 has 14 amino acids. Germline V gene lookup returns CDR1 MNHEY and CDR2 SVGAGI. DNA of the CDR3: TGTGCCACAGGGACAAAGCTTTACACCGGGGAGCTGTTTTTT. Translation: CATGTKLYTGELFF.

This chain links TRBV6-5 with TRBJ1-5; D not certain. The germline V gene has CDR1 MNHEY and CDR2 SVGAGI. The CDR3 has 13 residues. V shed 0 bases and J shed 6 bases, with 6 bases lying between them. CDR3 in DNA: TGTGCCAGCAGTTACTCCCGGTTTCAGCCCCAGCATTTT. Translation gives CASSYSRFQPQHF.

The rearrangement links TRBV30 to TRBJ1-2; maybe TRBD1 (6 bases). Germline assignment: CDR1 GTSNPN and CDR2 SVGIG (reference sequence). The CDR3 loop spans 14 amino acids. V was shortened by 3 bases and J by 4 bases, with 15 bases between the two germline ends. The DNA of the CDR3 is TGTGCCTGGAGAATACAGGGCTCCGGCTATGGCTACACCTTC. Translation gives CAWRIQGSGYGYTF.

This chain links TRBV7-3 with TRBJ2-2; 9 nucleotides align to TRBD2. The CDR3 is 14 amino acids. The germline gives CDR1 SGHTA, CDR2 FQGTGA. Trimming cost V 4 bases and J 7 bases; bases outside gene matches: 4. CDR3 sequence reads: CASSSLAGYGELFF. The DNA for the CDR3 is TGTGCCAGCAGCTCCCTAGCGGGGTACGGGGAGCTGTTTTTT.

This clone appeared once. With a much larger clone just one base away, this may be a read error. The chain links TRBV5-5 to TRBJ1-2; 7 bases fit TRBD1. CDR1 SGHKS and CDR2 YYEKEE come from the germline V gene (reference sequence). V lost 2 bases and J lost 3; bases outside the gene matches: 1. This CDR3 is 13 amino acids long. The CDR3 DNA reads TGTGCCAGCAGCTTAACAGGGGACTATGGCTACACCTTC. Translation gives CASSLTGDYGYTF. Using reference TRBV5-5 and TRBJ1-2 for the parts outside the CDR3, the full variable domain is DAGVTQSPTHLIKTRGQQVTLRCSPISGHKSVSWYQQVLGQGPQFIFQYYEKEERGRGNFPDRFSARQFPNYSSELNVNALLLGDSALYLCASSLTGDYGYTFGSGTRLTVV.

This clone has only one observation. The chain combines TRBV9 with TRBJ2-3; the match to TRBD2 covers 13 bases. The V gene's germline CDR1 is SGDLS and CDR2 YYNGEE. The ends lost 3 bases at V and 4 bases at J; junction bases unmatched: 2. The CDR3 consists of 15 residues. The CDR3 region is CASSAGTSGADTQYF. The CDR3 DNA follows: TGTGCCAGCAGCGCCGGGACTAGCGGGGCAGATACGCAGTATTTT.